This TCR beta chain was profiled in a study of human T cells and chemical hapten exposure. TCRdb analysed the RACE reads with MiXCR anew, one entry per CDR3 protein. The sample includes 80,000 to 100,000 distinct CDR3 sequences, 10% to 14% of them seen just once. Trimming pared 5 bases from V and 2 bases from J, leaving 5 bases between. The CDR3 extends over 12 amino acids. Germline CDR1 SGHTA, CDR2 FQGNSA. Noted time point: patch test 3, about 24 weeks after DPC sensitization. Treatment specified: therapeutic diphenylcyclopropenone sensitization with weekly scalp DPC. The chain joins TRBV7-2 to TRBJ2-3; D remains unclear. The sample in question was whole blood, obtained in connection with sensitization to the hapten diphenylcyclopropenone (DPC). The TCR was taken from a woman between 45 and 65 years old with alopecia areata. Some clones in this sample may be carry-over from other donors' samples. CDR3 loop: CTSSRPTDTQYF. The CDR3 nucleotides read TGTACCAGCAGCCGACCCACAGATACGCAGTATTTT.